Below are 18 T cell receptor beta chains sequenced from a single sample in a study of cytomegalovirus exposure and HLA in healthy donors. Both 60 Vbeta primers and 13 Jbeta primers went into the PCR. Here immunoSEQ multiplex PCR was the method, and the copy in TCRdb shows in-frame clones only, minus some. This sample has tens of thousands of clones, with more than 70% found just once. Sequenced material: PBMCs. Every receptor here comes from a male donor in good health and CMV-seropositive.

In DNA, the CDR3 is TGTGCCAGCATGGCAGGGGGAGGCTACACCTTC. Translating it yields CASMAGGGYTF. The chain links TRBV28 to TRBJ1-2, with TRBD1 identical over 7 bases. With 7 bases clipped from V and 8 bases from J, the junction kept 4 bases outside the gene matches. Germline values: CDR1 MDHEN, CDR2 SYDVKM. CDR3 size: 11 residues.

As concerns this clone: The same CDR3 can be traced to other DNA sequences in this sample. V and J are TRBV9 and TRBJ2-1; 8 nucleotides align to TRBD1. Trimming at V came to 0 bases and at J to 5 bases, leaving 4 bases not matched to a gene. This CDR3 is built from 15 residues. Per germline, CDR1 SGDLS and CDR2 YYNGEE. The CDR3 nucleotides read TGTGCCAGCAGCGTAGCGGGACAGGTTAACAATGAGCAGTTCTTC. This encodes CASSVAGQVNNEQFF.

The chain couples TRBV6-1 to TRBJ1-4; no reliable D call. CDR1 is MNHNS and CDR2 is SASEGT in the germline V gene. V lost 0 bases and J 0 bases, leaving 8 bases between the germline ends. The CDR3 spans 16 residues. CDR3 sequence reads: CASSEAGLTTNEKLFF. CDR3 in DNA: TGTGCCAGCAGTGAAGCCGGACTAACAACTAATGAAAAACTGTTTTTT.

The rearrangement joins TRBV9 to TRBJ2-2; D possibly corresponds to TRBD2 (7 bases). CDR1 SGDLS and CDR2 YYNGEE come from the germline V gene. This CDR3 has 16 amino acids. V shed 4 bases and J shed 3 bases, with 16 bases lying between them. CDR3 residues: CASSSEGGPDTGELFF. For the CDR3, the DNA is TGTGCCAGCAGCTCAGAGGGGGGGCCCGACACCGGGGAGCTGTTTTTT.

In its sample, this clone was seen a few times. The chain is built from TRBV6-1 and TRBJ2-7; D gene uncertain. The CDR3 loop spans 13 amino acids. Per the germline V gene, CDR1 is MNHNS and CDR2 is SASEGT. V was trimmed by 2 bases and J by 5 bases, leaving 10 bases between them. The CDR3 DNA reads as TGTGCCAGCAGTGAATTCCGTGGCAACGAGCAGTACTTC. Translation gives CASSEFRGNEQYF.

The chain has TRBV6-1 and TRBJ1-4; D gene uncertain. V lost 6 bases and J 5 bases, leaving 16 bases between the germline ends. This CDR3 region has 15 residues. Germline CDR1 and CDR2: MNHNS and SASEGT. The CDR3 DNA reads TGTGCCAGCAGCGACCCGGGGAGAAGGAATGAAAAACTGTTTTTT. This codes for CASSDPGRRNEKLFF.

J is TRBJ2-7 and V is TRBV7-2; 9 bases fit TRBD2. J lost 7 bases, V lost 3 bases, and 7 bases had no gene match. Germline V lookup: CDR1 SGHTA, CDR2 FQGNSA. The CDR3 is 14 amino acids. The CDR3 nucleotides are TGTGCCAGCAGCTTGGCTAGCGGGGTCCAGGAGCAGTACTTC. The encoded protein is CASSLASGVQEQYF.

This clone was counted a single time. The V and J genes are TRBV6-1 and TRBJ2-1; the D is unclear. Trimming left V 6 bases short and J 4 bases short, with 4 bases between. Germline V lookup: CDR1 MNHNS, CDR2 SASEGT. The CDR3 is 11 residues long. The CDR3 reads CASRIYNEQFF. CDR3 in DNA: TGTGCCAGCAGAATATACAATGAGCAGTTCTTC.

The chain employs TRBV27 and TRBJ1-1; D gene unclear. V was pared by 5 bases and J by 5 bases, with 9 bases between. Germline V gene sequence: CDR1 MNHEY, CDR2 SMNVEV (reference sequence). The CDR3 runs to 12 residues. CDR3 coding DNA: TGTGCCAGCAGTCGGGGTGGAACTGAAGCTTTCTTT. Translation: CASSRGGTEAFF.

This clone turned up a few times. The V call is TRBV6-1, the J call TRBJ2-7, with TRBD2 matching over 7 bases. J lost 2 bases, V lost 0 bases, and 4 bases had no gene match. From germline, CDR1 is MNHNS and CDR2 SASEGT. The CDR3 length is 15 residues. CDR3 sequence reads: CASSEAVGGAYEQYF. In DNA, the CDR3 is TGTGCCAGCAGTGAAGCGGTGGGAGGGGCCTACGAGCAGTACTTC.

The chain joins TRBV9 to TRBJ2-5, with 8 positions matching TRBD2. V lost 0 bases, J lost 2 bases, and 6 bases stayed unmatched. Germline V gene data show CDR1 as SGDLS and CDR2 as YYNGEE. This CDR3 region has 16 residues. This CDR3 reads CASSVDVGGVQETQYF. The DNA for the CDR3 is TGTGCCAGCAGCGTAGACGTCGGGGGGGTACAAGAGACCCAGTACTTC.

This chain uses TRBV30 with TRBJ1-1; the D gene is possibly TRBD1 (5 bases). Between the trimmed V and J ends, which lost 0 bases and 4 bases, there was a span of 9 bases. Germline V lookup: CDR1 GTSNPN, CDR2 SVGIG (reference sequence). The CDR3 consists of 13 residues. CDR3 in DNA: TGTGCCTGGAGTGTGGGGGGGACCACTGAAGCTTTCTTT. This sequence encodes CAWSVGGTTEAFF.

In its sample, this clone was seen a few times. The chain links TRBV28 to TRBJ2-7; 7 bases are shared with TRBD2. V dropped 5 bases and J dropped 3; count of bases not matched to a gene: 4. Per germline, CDR1 MDHEN and CDR2 SYDVKM. The CDR3 spans 13 residues. CDR3 loop: CASSPGTIYEQYF. CDR3 coding DNA: TGTGCCAGCAGTCCCGGGACTATCTACGAGCAGTACTTC.

The V gene is TRBV11-2, the J gene TRBJ1-1, with D unresolved. The CDR3 length is 13 residues. Germline V lookup: CDR1 SGHAT, CDR2 FQNNGV. Trimming pared 5 bases from V and 8 bases from J, leaving 15 bases between. CDR3 DNA: TGTGCCAGCAGCCCCGAAGCTTTTCTGGAAGCTTTCTTT. This sequence encodes CASSPEAFLEAFF.

The CDR3 protein is CASSPGTGVNEQYF. CDR3 nucleotides: TGTGCCAGCTCACCAGGGACAGGGGTTAACGAGCAGTACTTC. The chain combines TRBV18 with TRBJ2-7; 10 positions match TRBD1. This CDR3 contains 14 residues. J gave up 5 bases and V 2 bases, and 3 bases lay outside the gene matches. Germline V gene lookup returns CDR1 KGHSH and CDR2 LQKENI.

V is TRBV4-1 and J is TRBJ2-1, with 9 bases lining up with TRBD2. The CDR3 runs 17 residues. The germline V gene has CDR1 MGHRA and CDR2 YSYEKL. Losses at the gene ends were 2 bases for V and 0 bases for J; bases not matched to a gene: 5. In DNA form, the CDR3 reads TGCGCCAGCAGCCAACCGGGACTAGCTGGCTCCTACAATGAGCAGTTCTTC. Its protein product is CASSQPGLAGSYNEQFF.

This chain links TRBV7-9 with TRBJ1-1; D call uncertain. Germline V CDR1 and CDR2: SEHNR, FQNEAQ (reference sequence). This CDR3 is built from 14 residues. Trimming removed 4 bases at V and 4 bases at J, with 13 bases between. The CDR3: CASSSLKQATEAFF. The CDR3, as DNA: TGTGCCAGCAGCTCATTAAAGCAGGCCACTGAAGCTTTCTTT.

The V gene is TRBV2, the J gene TRBJ2-3, with a weak D call TRBD1 (6 bases). V lost 5 bases and J 3 bases, leaving 27 bases between the germline ends. The CDR3 has 19 residues. Per the germline V gene, CDR1 is SNHLY and CDR2 is FYNNEI. The CDR3 coding sequence is TGTGCCAGCAGTCCCGGGACATCCGGTAAATACCAACAGACAGATACGCAGTATTTT. Protein sequence: CASSPGTSGKYQQTDTQYF.